This entry describes one T cell receptor (beta chain). RNA transcripts were the template for amplifying TCR beta CDR3 regions. HTBI primers were employed in a first-round RT-PCR of the TCR CDR3. Via MiXCR, TCRdb re-called the multiplex PCR reads, giving one row per CDR3 protein. This table holds under 350,000 distinct CDR3 sequences, about 18% found once. The data are from a study of T cells in Graves' hyperthyroidism and ophthalmopathy. The J segment lost 6 bases and the V segment lost 5 bases, leaving 10 bases of the junction unmatched. Germline V CDR1 and CDR2: SGHKS, YYEKEE (reference sequence). The CDR3 contains 15 residues.

What was sequenced was blood. The chain combines TRBV5-5 with TRBJ2-2; 7 bases agree with TRBD1. This sequence was found in a woman between 50 and 59 years old with Graves' hyperthyroidism. The CDR3 DNA is TGTGCCAGCAGTACAGGGGCCCAGGGGGCCGGGGAGCTGTTTTTT. The encoded protein is CASSTGAQGAGELFF.